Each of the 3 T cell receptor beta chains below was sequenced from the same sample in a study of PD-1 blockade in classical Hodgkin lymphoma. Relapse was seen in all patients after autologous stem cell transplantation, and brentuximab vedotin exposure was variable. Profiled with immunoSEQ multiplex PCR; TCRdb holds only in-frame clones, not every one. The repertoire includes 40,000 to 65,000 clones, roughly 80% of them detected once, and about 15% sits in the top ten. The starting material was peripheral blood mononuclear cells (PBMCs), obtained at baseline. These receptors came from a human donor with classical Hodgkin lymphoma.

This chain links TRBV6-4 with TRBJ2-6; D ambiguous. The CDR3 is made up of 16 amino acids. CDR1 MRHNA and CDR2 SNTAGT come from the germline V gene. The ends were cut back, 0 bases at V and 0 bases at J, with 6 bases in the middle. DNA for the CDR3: TGTGCCAGCAGTGACTCCCTTAACTCTGGGGCCAACGTCCTGACTTTC. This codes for CASSDSLNSGANVLTF.

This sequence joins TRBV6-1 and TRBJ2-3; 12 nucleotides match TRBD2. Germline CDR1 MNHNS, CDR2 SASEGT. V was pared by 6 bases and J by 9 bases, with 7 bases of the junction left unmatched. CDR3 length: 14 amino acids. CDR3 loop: CASSPLAGGGTQYF. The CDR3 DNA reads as TGTGCCAGCAGCCCACTAGCGGGAGGTGGAACGCAGTATTTT.

CDR3 coding DNA: TGCGCCAGCAGCCAAATCGACACCTCTGGAAACACCATATATTTT. Its protein product is CASSQIDTSGNTIYF. This chain joins TRBV4-3 and TRBJ1-3; unclear D gene. V shed 2 bases and J shed 0 bases, with 8 bases lying between them. This CDR3 has 15 amino acids. CDR1 and CDR2 from the germline V gene are LGHNA and YSLEER.